A selection of T cell receptor beta chains follows, all from one sample in a study of blood T cell repertoires in COVID-19. The table came from immunoSEQ multiplex PCR; TCRdb's copy has only in-frame clones and leaves some out. The profile shows about 300,000 clones, approximately 90% of them singletons. Sequencing was carried out using PBMCs or T cells enriched from blood (not recorded which). All receptors come from a man aged 25 to 40 who had recovered from COVID-19. The CDR3 runs from the conserved cysteine through the conserved F or W. The order of the fields is CDR3 DNA, CDR3 protein, V gene, clone size, J gene, D gene. A D gene is named only where the DNA matches it firmly. Expanded clones get a size class; other rows say once, few or many, or leave the size out.

CDR3 DNA: TGCAGTGCTAGCCGGTCTGAAAAACTGTTTTTT
CDR3 protein: CSASRSEKLFF
V gene: TRBV20-1
clone size: NA
J gene: TRBJ1-4
D gene: NA

CDR3 DNA: TGTGCCAGCAGCTTGGTAGGGGGCAGGGAGCAGTACTTC
CDR3 protein: CASSLVGGREQYF
V gene: TRBV5-4
clone size: NA
J gene: TRBJ2-7
D gene: TRBD1

CDR3 DNA: TGCGCCAGCAGCGCCGGGACAGGGGGAGAGACCCAGTACTTC
CDR3 protein: CASSAGTGGETQYF
V gene: TRBV5-1
clone size: few
J gene: TRBJ2-5
D gene: TRBD1

CDR3 DNA: TGCGCCAGCAGCTTAGGGGGAGGGGAGACCCAGTACTTC
CDR3 protein: CASSLGGGETQYF
V gene: TRBV5-1
clone size: once
J gene: TRBJ2-5
D gene: NA

CDR3 DNA: TGTGCCAGCAGCTTGACTAGCCTGGAGACCCAGTACTTC
CDR3 protein: CASSLTSLETQYF
V gene: TRBV7-2
clone size: few
J gene: TRBJ2-5
D gene: TRBD2

CDR3 DNA: TGTGCCAGCAGGTCCGGGACAATGAACACCGGGGAGCTGTTTTTT
CDR3 protein: CASRSGTMNTGELFF
V gene: TRBV28
clone size: once
J gene: TRBJ2-2
D gene: NA

CDR3 DNA: TGCAGCGTTGGTAATCGGGGAACCGGCTACACCTTC
CDR3 protein: CSVGNRGTGYTF
V gene: TRBV29-1
clone size: NA
J gene: TRBJ1-2
D gene: NA

CDR3 DNA: TGTGCCAGCAGCCCTCCTGGACTAGCGGGAGCTAGAGAGCAGTTCTTC
CDR3 protein: CASSPPGLAGAREQFF
V gene: TRBV3-1/TRBV3-2
clone size: NA
J gene: TRBJ2-1
D gene: TRBD2

CDR3 DNA: TGTGCCAGTAAGGAGGACAGCTCGGCCCAAGAGACCCAGTACTTC
CDR3 protein: CASKEDSSAQETQYF
V gene: TRBV19
clone size: NA
J gene: TRBJ2-5
D gene: NA

CDR3 DNA: TGTGCCAGCAGCCAGGGACAGCTGGAAGCTTTCTTT
CDR3 protein: CASSQGQLEAFF
V gene: TRBV4-2
clone size: few
J gene: TRBJ1-1
D gene: TRBD1

CDR3 DNA: TGTGCCAGCAGTTTCAGATCCTATGGCTACACCTTC
CDR3 protein: CASSFRSYGYTF
V gene: TRBV28
clone size: NA
J gene: TRBJ1-2
D gene: NA

CDR3 DNA: TGTGCCAGCAAGGAAGGGCCCTCGCGGGGGATCGCCGGGGAGCTGTTTTTT
CDR3 protein: CASKEGPSRGIAGELFF
V gene: TRBV25-1
clone size: NA
J gene: TRBJ2-2
D gene: TRBD2

CDR3 DNA: TGCGCCAGCAGCCAAACCCACCGGACTAGCGGGGGGCAGAATACGCAGTATTTT
CDR3 protein: CASSQTHRTSGGQNTQYF
V gene: TRBV4-1
clone size: NA
J gene: TRBJ2-3
D gene: TRBD2

CDR3 DNA: TGTGCCAGCAGCCAAGGCACAGGGGCCACCTATGGCTACACCTTC
CDR3 protein: CASSQGTGATYGYTF
V gene: TRBV3-1/TRBV3-2
clone size: once
J gene: TRBJ1-2
D gene: TRBD1

CDR3 DNA: TGTGCCAGCAGCCCTTGGGGCGGGGCTAGCTCCTACAATGAGCAGTTCTTC
CDR3 protein: CASSPWGGASSYNEQFF
V gene: TRBV11-3
clone size: many
J gene: TRBJ2-1
D gene: NA

CDR3 DNA: TGCGCCAGCAGTGAGCAGGGCTTGGGCACTGAAGCTTTCTTT
CDR3 protein: CASSEQGLGTEAFF
V gene: TRBV10-2
clone size: NA
J gene: TRBJ1-1
D gene: NA

CDR3 DNA: TGTGCCAGCAGTTTCCGTAGCGGGGGGTTCGATACGCAGTATTTT
CDR3 protein: CASSFRSGGFDTQYF
V gene: TRBV27
clone size: NA
J gene: TRBJ2-3
D gene: TRBD2

CDR3 DNA: TGTGCCAGCAGCTTGGGCAGATCCGAGCAGTACTTC
CDR3 protein: CASSLGRSEQYF
V gene: TRBV5-6
clone size: NA
J gene: TRBJ2-7
D gene: NA

CDR3 DNA: TGTGCCAGCAGTTTCCAGGGGATGGGTGAAGCTTTCTTT
CDR3 protein: CASSFQGMGEAFF
V gene: TRBV12-3/TRBV12-4
clone size: NA
J gene: TRBJ1-1
D gene: NA

CDR3 DNA: TGTGCCAGCAGCCCCGGACAGGGTCTGAGGACTGAAGCTTTCTTT
CDR3 protein: CASSPGQGLRTEAFF
V gene: TRBV5-5
clone size: NA
J gene: TRBJ1-1
D gene: TRBD1

CDR3 DNA: TGTGCCAGCTCACCCTATTTCCGGGACGGGGGTGGCACTGAAGCTTTCTTT
CDR3 protein: CASSPYFRDGGGTEAFF
V gene: TRBV18
clone size: NA
J gene: TRBJ1-1
D gene: NA

CDR3 DNA: TGCGCCAGCAGCCAGGACAGATATATCTCGTCTGCGCAGTATTTT
CDR3 protein: CASSQDRYISSAQYF
V gene: TRBV5-1
clone size: NA
J gene: TRBJ2-3
D gene: NA

CDR3 DNA: TGTGCCACCAGCGCCCAGGGGAACACTGAAGCTTTCTTT
CDR3 protein: CATSAQGNTEAFF
V gene: TRBV15
clone size: NA
J gene: TRBJ1-1
D gene: NA

CDR3 DNA: TGTGCCAGTAGATCCGGGACTAGCGGGAGGGGAGGGGTTCGCACAGATACGCAGTATTTT
CDR3 protein: CASRSGTSGRGGVRTDTQYF
V gene: TRBV19
clone size: NA
J gene: TRBJ2-3
D gene: TRBD2

CDR3 DNA: TGTGCCAGTAGTATCCCCGGGACAGGGGGCATCGACTATGGCTACACCTTC
CDR3 protein: CASSIPGTGGIDYGYTF
V gene: TRBV19
clone size: NA
J gene: TRBJ1-2
D gene: TRBD1

CDR3 DNA: TGTGCCAGCAGCGCGACGGAGACCGGGGAGCTGTTTTTT
CDR3 protein: CASSATETGELFF
V gene: TRBV6-4
clone size: NA
J gene: TRBJ2-2
D gene: NA

CDR3 DNA: TGTGCCAGCAGTCCCCATTCACAGGGCTACGAGCAGTACTTC
CDR3 protein: CASSPHSQGYEQYF
V gene: TRBV28
clone size: few
J gene: TRBJ2-7
D gene: NA

CDR3 DNA: TGTGCCAGCAGCCTAAATTGGGGTGGACAGATAAGCGAGCAGTACTTC
CDR3 protein: CASSLNWGGQISEQYF
V gene: TRBV7-2
clone size: NA
J gene: TRBJ2-7
D gene: NA

CDR3 DNA: TGCGCCAGCAGCCTGAGACTAGCGGGGATCACAGATACGCAGTATTTT
CDR3 protein: CASSLRLAGITDTQYF
V gene: TRBV4-1
clone size: few
J gene: TRBJ2-3
D gene: TRBD2

CDR3 DNA: TGTGCCAGCAGCTCGCAAACAGGGTTCGGGCGTGAAAAACTGTTTTTT
CDR3 protein: CASSSQTGFGREKLFF
V gene: TRBV7-8
clone size: NA
J gene: TRBJ1-4
D gene: NA

CDR3 DNA: TGTGCCAGCAGTTCGGGCGGAGGGGGCCAAAAGACCCAGTACTTC
CDR3 protein: CASSSGGGGQKTQYF
V gene: TRBV27
clone size: NA
J gene: TRBJ2-5
D gene: NA

CDR3 DNA: TGTGCCAGCAGCTTAGCGGCCCTAGTCATTAGCACAGATACGCAGTATTTT
CDR3 protein: CASSLAALVISTDTQYF
V gene: TRBV7-9
clone size: NA
J gene: TRBJ2-3
D gene: NA

CDR3 DNA: TGCGCCAGCAGCTTTTCCGGGACAGGCTTTCAGCCCCAGCATTTT
CDR3 protein: CASSFSGTGFQPQHF
V gene: TRBV5-1
clone size: once
J gene: TRBJ1-5
D gene: TRBD1

CDR3 DNA: TGTGCCAGCAGCTCCCGGGGCGGGGGGGAGACCCAGTACTTC
CDR3 protein: CASSSRGGGETQYF
V gene: TRBV9
clone size: NA
J gene: TRBJ2-5
D gene: TRBD2

CDR3 DNA: TGTGCCATCAGTGAGTCGATTGCACCGGGACAGGGCGATTCACCCCTCCACTTT
CDR3 protein: CAISESIAPGQGDSPLHF
V gene: TRBV10-3
clone size: NA
J gene: TRBJ1-6
D gene: TRBD1

CDR3 DNA: TGTGCCTGGAACAGGGGGGCTAATGAAAAACTGTTTTTT
CDR3 protein: CAWNRGANEKLFF
V gene: TRBV30
clone size: NA
J gene: TRBJ1-4
D gene: TRBD1

CDR3 DNA: TGTGCCAGCAGTCAACCTATTCCGGGACAGCCGACCAAAAACATTCAGTACTTC
CDR3 protein: CASSQPIPGQPTKNIQYF
V gene: TRBV6-2/TRBV6-3
clone size: NA
J gene: TRBJ2-4
D gene: TRBD1

CDR3 DNA: TGCGCCAGCAGCTTGGCCCCCTCGCAGACAGATACGCAGTATTTT
CDR3 protein: CASSLAPSQTDTQYF
V gene: TRBV5-1
clone size: NA
J gene: TRBJ2-3
D gene: NA

CDR3 DNA: TGCGCCAGCAGCCAAGTAGCGGGTGACCTAACCGGGGAGCTGTTTTTT
CDR3 protein: CASSQVAGDLTGELFF
V gene: TRBV4-1
clone size: NA
J gene: TRBJ2-2
D gene: TRBD2

CDR3 DNA: TGTGCCAGTAGTAGGGACAGGGTTGGCACTGAAGCTTTCTTT
CDR3 protein: CASSRDRVGTEAFF
V gene: TRBV19
clone size: NA
J gene: TRBJ1-1
D gene: TRBD1